The following is a T cell receptor (beta chain) sequence with its context. The source of the sample is a study of CD8+ T cells in alopecia areata. Stated treatment: oral pan-JAK inhibitor, 5-10 mg twice daily. cDNA reverse transcribed from extracted RNA served as the sequencing template. The protocol was immunoSEQ multiplex PCR, while the TCRdb copy is restricted to in-frame clones and leaves out a portion. Here the sample spans 150,000 to 200,000 clones, under 80% being singletons. The source material was CD4+ T cells sorted from blood, sampled between weeks 49 and 50, from a patient treated with tofacitinib. The TCR sequence derives from a human donor with alopecia areata.

CDR3 region: CASSLGQTGNEQFF. CDR3 nucleotide sequence: TGTGCCAGCAGCTTAGGTCAGACCGGAAATGAGCAGTTCTTC. This sequence joins TRBV7-2 and TRBJ2-1; D gene uncertain. This CDR3 has 14 amino acids. Looked up from germline, CDR1 is SGHTA and CDR2 is FQGNSA. V dropped 1 base and J dropped 7 bases, with 11 bases sitting between them.